Sequencing of this TCR beta chain was carried out in a study of CD8+ T cells in alopecia areata. Cell sorting on a FACSAria was used to separate CD4+ and CD8+ T cells from the PBMCs. Once RNA had been extracted, it was reverse transcribed into cDNA to act as the sequencing template. Sequencing used immunoSEQ multiplex PCR; TCRdb keeps in-frame clones, though not all of them. Found here are 45,000 to 70,000 clones, 96% of them singletons; the top ten hold about 26%. The CDR3 is 16 residues long. CDR1 is ENHRY and CDR2 is SYGVKD in the germline V gene. V lost 7 bases to trimming and J lost 5 bases, with 22 bases between them.

The receptor comes from a human donor with alopecia areata. The sequences come from CD8+ T cells sorted from blood, collected at week 0. The gene calls are TRBV10-3 and TRBJ2-3; D is tentatively TRBD1 or TRBD2 (5 bases each). CDR3: CAITKPGPTPGDTQYF. DNA of the CDR3: TGTGCCATCACCAAACCGGGACCAACCCCGGGAGATACGCAGTATTTT.